These 27 T cell receptor beta chains came from one sample sequenced in a study of blood T cell repertoires in COVID-19. TCRdb's table, derived via immunoSEQ multiplex PCR, lists solely in-frame clones and lacks some. The data hold over 250,000 clones, with around 89% observed a single time. Sequencing was performed on peripheral blood. All receptors derive from a woman aged 40-49 years who had recovered from COVID-19.

This chain uses TRBV7-2 with TRBJ2-5; 13 bases map to TRBD2. Trimming cost V 4 bases and J 3 bases; bases outside gene matches: 14. Germline assignment: CDR1 SGHTA and CDR2 FQGNSA. The CDR3 has 19 amino acids. CDR3 in DNA: TGTGCCAGCAGCTCTAGACTAGCGGGAGGATGGATGGAGAAAGAGACCCAGTACTTC. Translating gives CASSSRLAGGWMEKETQYF.

The chain links TRBV30 to TRBJ2-3; D possibly corresponds to TRBD1 (7 bases). Germline V gene sequence: CDR1 GTSNPN, CDR2 SVGIG (reference sequence). CDR3 length: 14 amino acids. Trimming removed 3 bases at V and 7 bases at J, with 17 bases between. Here the CDR3 DNA reads TGTGCCTGGAGGGGGGGACAGCCACTTAATACGCAGTATTTT. This sequence encodes CAWRGGQPLNTQYF.

This clone was detected a few times. The chain is built from TRBV9 and TRBJ2-1; 9 bases fit TRBD2. Looked up from germline, CDR1 is SGDLS and CDR2 is YYNGEE. Trimming removed 5 bases from V and 5 bases from J; junction bases left unmatched: 2. CDR3 size: 13 residues. CDR3 nucleotide sequence: TGTGCCAGCAGGACTAGCGGACACAATGAGCAGTTCTTC. Translation gives CASRTSGHNEQFF. Looking up the rest from reference TRBV9 and TRBJ2-1 gives the full variable domain: DSGVTQTPKHLITATGQRVTLRCSPRSGDLSVYWYQQSLDQGLQFLIQYYNGEERAKGNILERFSAQQFPDLHSELNLSSLELGDSALYFCASRTSGHNEQFFGPGTRLTVL.

The chain has TRBV9 and TRBJ2-1, with D maybe TRBD2 (6 bases). CDR1 is SGDLS, CDR2 YYNGEE, per germline. V was pared by 2 bases and J by 6 bases, with 15 bases between. The CDR3 has 15 residues. The CDR3 DNA reads as TGTGCCAGCAGCGTGCAGCCTAGCGATACCAATGAGCAGTTCTTC. Translation gives CASSVQPSDTNEQFF.

This rearrangement joins TRBV10-3 to TRBJ1-1; 9 bases are a match to TRBD1. V shed 6 bases, J shed 0 bases, and the junction held 2 bases outside the gene matches. The CDR3 length is 14 residues. Germline V lookup: CDR1 ENHRY, CDR2 SYGVKD. The DNA for the CDR3 is TGTGCCATCAGGACAGGGGGAATGAACACTGAAGCTTTCTTT. It encodes CAIRTGGMNTEAFF.

This CDR3 is CASSMPGDRANEKLFF. The CDR3 bases are TGTGCCAGTAGTATGCCCGGGGACAGGGCTAATGAAAAACTGTTTTTT. This sequence joins TRBV19 and TRBJ1-4; 9 bases match TRBD1. The germline V gene encodes CDR1 LNHDA and CDR2 SQIVND (reference sequence). This CDR3 region has 16 residues. V gave up 3 bases and J gave up 3 bases; unmatched junction bases: 5.

The V gene is TRBV30, the J gene TRBJ1-5; D is perhaps TRBD1 (5 bases). Trimming pared 4 bases from V and 4 bases from J, leaving 17 bases between. CDR3 size: 15 residues. From germline, CDR1 is GTSNPN and CDR2 SVGIG (reference sequence). DNA for the CDR3: TGTGCCTGGACCGTAGGGGTCGGAGGGAATCAGCCCCAGCATTTT. Residues: CAWTVGVGGNQPQHF.

The chain employs TRBV24-1 and TRBJ2-1; 11 bases line up with TRBD1. J lost 14 bases, V lost 5 bases, and 4 bases had no gene match. Germline CDR1 reads KGHDR; CDR2 reads SFDVKD. The CDR3 is 12 amino acids. The CDR3 sequence: CATSARTGGKFF. Here the CDR3 DNA reads TGTGCCACCAGTGCCCGGACAGGGGGCAAGTTCTTC.

The chain carries TRBV5-6 and TRBJ1-2; the D gene is possibly TRBD1 (5 bases). In germline, CDR1 is SGHDT, CDR2 YYEEEE. The CDR3 runs to 13 residues. V was clipped by 4 bases and J by 2 bases, with 9 bases between them. CDR3 in DNA: TGTGCCAGCAGCGTGACAGCAAACTATGGCTACACCTTC. This encodes CASSVTANYGYTF.

This rearrangement joins TRBV6-5 to TRBJ1-6; D possibly corresponds to TRBD1 (6 bases). V dropped 2 bases and J dropped 9 bases, with 14 bases sitting between them. The germline gives CDR1 MNHEY, CDR2 SVGAGI. The CDR3 runs 15 residues. The CDR3 loop reads CASSYGGRVGSPLHF. The CDR3 region has the DNA TGTGCCAGCAGTTACGGGGGCAGGGTCGGTTCACCCCTCCACTTT.

The DNA of the CDR3 is TGTGCCAGTAGTGCAGGACTAGCGGGCTACGAGCAGTACTTC. It specifies CASSAGLAGYEQYF. V and J are TRBV19 and TRBJ2-7; 11 bases agree with TRBD2. Germline V lookup: CDR1 LNHDA, CDR2 SQIVND (reference sequence). The CDR3 covers 14 residues. Germline trimming cut 5 bases from V and 3 bases from J; bases unmatched to any gene: 3.

CDR3 nucleotides: TGTGCCAGCAGCCCCCCTCGTCTAGCGGGAGTTGAGACCCAGTACTTC. Its translation is CASSPPRLAGVETQYF. The chain has TRBV7-8 and TRBJ2-5; 10 positions agree with TRBD2. The trim removed 5 bases at V and 5 bases at J, leaving 11 bases unmatched. From germline, CDR1 is SGHVS and CDR2 FQNEAQ. The CDR3 length is 16 residues.

The chain is built from TRBV12-3 or TRBV12-4 and TRBJ2-1, with 7 bases matching TRBD2. The CDR3 has 13 amino acids. After removal of 3 bases from V and 14 bases from J, the junction contained 10 bases not matched to a gene. The CDR3 nucleotides read TGTGCCAGCAGTTTGCTGACTAGCCGCGCGAAGTTCTTC. It translates to CASSLLTSRAKFF.

This chain uses TRBV5-1 with TRBJ1-4, with TRBD1 matching over 8 bases. The CDR3 length is 15 residues. CDR1 and CDR2 from the germline V gene are SGHRS and YFSETQ. Losses at the gene ends were 3 bases for V and 8 bases for J; bases not matched to a gene: 9. DNA of the CDR3: TGCGCCAGCAGCTCACAGGGGGGGCATGGGGAAAAACTGTTTTTT. Translating it yields CASSSQGGHGEKLFF. The whole variable domain, filled in from reference TRBV5-1 and TRBJ1-4, reads KAGVTQTPRYLIKTRGQQVTLSCSPISGHRSVSWYQQTPGQGLQFLFEYFSETQRNKGNFPGRFSGRQFSNSRSEMNVSTLELGDSALYLCASSSQGGHGEKLFFGSGTQLSVL.

V usage is TRBV7-9 and J usage is TRBJ1-6; 11 nucleotides line up with TRBD1. Trimming removed 5 bases from V and 8 bases from J; junction bases left unmatched: 5. This CDR3 comprises 15 residues. Germline CDR1 and CDR2: SEHNR and FQNEAQ (reference sequence). The chain's CDR3 is CASSRGQGADSPLHF. CDR3 bases: TGTGCCAGCAGCCGTGGACAGGGGGCCGATTCACCCCTCCACTTT. The complete variable domain, with remaining parts taken from reference TRBV7-9 and TRBJ1-6, reads DTGVSQNPRHKITKRGQNVTFRCDPISEHNRLYWYRQTLGQGPEFLTYFQNEAQLEKSRLLSDRFSAERPKGSFSTLEIQRTEQGDSAMYLCASSRGQGADSPLHFGNGTRLTVT.

The chain has TRBV14 and TRBJ2-1; a possible D gene is TRBD1 (6 bases). CDR1 and CDR2 from the germline V gene are SGHDN and FVKESK. The V gene lost 1 base and the J gene lost 6 bases, with 16 bases spanning the gap. This CDR3 is 16 amino acids long. CDR3 DNA: TGTGCCAGCAGCCAAGGCGACAGGAGGCCCGTCAATGAGCAGTTCTTC. Protein sequence: CASSQGDRRPVNEQFF.

This chain links TRBV6-2 or TRBV6-3 with TRBJ2-1; D perhaps matches TRBD2 (6 bases). V was shortened by 6 bases and J by 5 bases, with 17 bases between the two germline ends. CDR1 and CDR2 from the germline V gene are MNHEY and SVGEGT. The CDR3 covers 15 residues. Here the CDR3 DNA reads TGTGCCAGCAGCTCCGACTTAGCGGCACACAATGAGCAGTTCTTC. Amino acid sequence: CASSSDLAAHNEQFF.

The CDR3 reads CASSPPGTGNEQFF. The CDR3 coding sequence is TGTGCCAGCAGCCCCCCGGGAACCGGCAATGAGCAGTTCTTC. The chain uses TRBV6-5 and TRBJ2-1, with D perhaps TRBD2 (5 bases). Germline V gives CDR1 MNHEY, CDR2 SVGAGI. V was pared by 6 bases and J by 6 bases, with 15 bases between. The CDR3 consists of 14 residues.

The chain joins TRBV5-1 to TRBJ2-2, with TRBD1 as a possible D gene (6 bases). The CDR3 spans 14 residues. The germline V gene encodes CDR1 SGHRS and CDR2 YFSETQ. Trimming removed 4 bases at V and 7 bases at J, with 14 bases between. The DNA of the CDR3 is TGCGCCAGCAGCGGTCACTCAGGGGTCGGGGAGCTGTTTTTT. Translating it yields CASSGHSGVGELFF.

The genes are TRBV9 and TRBJ2-7, with TRBD2 matching 7 bases. The CDR3 totals 17 residues. Trimming took 3 bases from V and 3 from J; bases not matched to a gene: 15. Germline CDR1 and CDR2: SGDLS and YYNGEE. The CDR3 is CASSARASGTRGYEQYF. The CDR3 DNA reads as TGTGCCAGCAGCGCCCGGGCTAGCGGAACGAGGGGCTACGAGCAGTACTTC.

The V call is TRBV5-1, the J call TRBJ2-1; a possible D gene is TRBD2 (6 bases). The CDR3 is 17 amino acids. Trimming pared 0 bases from V and 9 bases from J, leaving 22 bases between. Germline V gives CDR1 SGHRS, CDR2 YFSETQ. The CDR3 region is CASSLVGGGRTGGEQFF. CDR3 DNA sequence: TGCGCCAGCAGCTTGGTAGGAGGCGGACGGACCGGGGGTGAGCAGTTCTTC.

The V call is TRBV9, the J call TRBJ1-4; D remains ambiguous. V gave up 2 bases and J gave up 6 bases, with 11 bases separating them. The CDR3 spans 14 residues. Germline CDR1 reads SGDLS; CDR2 reads YYNGEE. CDR3 in DNA: TGTGCCAGCAGCGTGGGCAGTGTACATGAAAAACTGTTTTTT. Protein: CASSVGSVHEKLFF.

V gene TRBV7-7 combines with J gene TRBJ2-1; weak D call: TRBD2 (6 bases). Trimming cost V 1 base and J 0 bases, with 13 bases left between them. The CDR3 consists of 17 residues. CDR1 and CDR2 (germline): SSHAT, FNYEAQ (reference sequence). The DNA of the CDR3 is TGTGCCAGCAGCTTAGGGGCGGGGCACCGCTCCTACAATGAGCAGTTCTTC. Protein: CASSLGAGHRSYNEQFF.

This rearrangement joins TRBV11-3 to TRBJ1-1; no clear D. The CDR3 is made up of 12 amino acids. Between the trimmed V and J ends, which lost 3 bases and 1 base, there was a span of 3 bases. Germline lookup yields CDR1 SGHNT and CDR2 YENEEA. This CDR3 reads CASSFQNTEAFF. The CDR3 coding sequence is TGTGCCAGCAGCTTCCAGAACACTGAAGCTTTCTTT.

This sequence joins TRBV5-1 and TRBJ2-5; D is possibly TRBD2 (6 bases). Germline V gene data show CDR1 as SGHRS and CDR2 as YFSETQ. The CDR3 has 15 amino acids. Between the trimmed V and J ends, which lost 4 bases and 5 bases, there was a span of 18 bases. The CDR3 region has the DNA TGCGCCAGCAGCGCTGCGGGGCAGCTCTTGGAGACCCAGTACTTC. Amino acid sequence: CASSAAGQLLETQYF.

This rearrangement joins TRBV3-1 (or the pseudogene TRBV3-2) to TRBJ2-7; tentative D call: TRBD2 (5 bases). The V and J ends lost 1 base and 7 bases respectively, with 17 bases between them. Germline CDR1 is LGHDT and CDR2 is YNNKEL (reference sequence). The CDR3 covers 15 residues. The CDR3 spells CASSQGLRAAGEQYV. The CDR3 coding sequence is TGTGCCAGCAGCCAAGGGCTTCGCGCGGCGGGTGAGCAGTACGTC.

V and J are TRBV7-9 and TRBJ2-6; 8 bases line up with TRBD1. Germline V gene lookup returns CDR1 SEHNR and CDR2 FQNEAQ (reference sequence). The trim removed 5 bases at V and 4 bases at J, leaving 10 bases unmatched. The CDR3 length is 17 residues. Here the CDR3 DNA reads TGTGCCAGCAGCCTGACAGGGGAACCGAGCGGGGCCAACGTCCTGACTTTC. Encoded protein: CASSLTGEPSGANVLTF.